Listed here are 15 T cell receptor beta chains from one sample, sequenced in a study of beta chain features in type 1 diabetes. Expressed TCRB transcripts got sequenced, as all isolated RNA was reverse transcribed. Method: immunoSEQ multiplex PCR; TCRdb's copy keeps in-frame clones and lacks some. The sample contains fewer than 150,000 clones, roughly 7.2% of which appear only once. Sequencing was done on a sample of central memory CD4+ T cells from blood. All receptors come from a woman in her 30s in good health.

The chain is built from TRBV7-9 and TRBJ2-7, with D uncertain. The CDR3 is 14 amino acids. The ends were cut back, 1 base at V and 1 base at J, with 8 bases in the middle. Germline V lookup: CDR1 SEHNR, CDR2 FQNEAQ (reference sequence). DNA for the CDR3: TGTGCCAGCAGCTTAGTTCAGGATTCCTACGAGCAGTACTTC. Protein: CASSLVQDSYEQYF.

CDR3 sequence (DNA): TGCGCCAGCAGCTTGGCCCTAGCGGGGAAAAATGAGCAGTTCTTC. Amino acid sequence: CASSLALAGKNEQFF. The rearrangement links TRBV5-1 to TRBJ2-1, with 9 nucleotides matching TRBD2. Germline-derived CDR1 and CDR2 are SGHRS and YFSETQ. The CDR3 spans 15 residues. V was clipped by 0 bases and J by 7 bases; unmatched bases: 5.

The rearrangement uses TRBV15 and TRBJ2-3; 7 nucleotides agree with TRBD2. The germline CDR1 and CDR2 sequences are LNHNV and YYDKDF (reference sequence). Losses at the gene ends were 2 bases for V and 3 bases for J; bases not matched to a gene: 11. This CDR3 spans 17 amino acids. The CDR3: CATSRLISGGLTDTQYF. The CDR3 DNA follows: TGTGCCACCAGCAGATTGATATCGGGAGGTTTAACAGATACGCAGTATTTT.

This clone has only a few counts. V is TRBV25-1 and J is TRBJ2-1, with 7 bases matching TRBD2. The CDR3 runs 14 residues. V lost 3 bases and J lost 7; bases outside the gene matches: 6. The germline V gene has CDR1 MGHDK and CDR2 SYGVNS. The CDR3 spells CASSEGSGRNEQFF. The CDR3 DNA sequence: TGTGCCAGCAGTGAGGGATCCGGGAGGAATGAGCAGTTCTTC.

The chain combines TRBV11-3 with TRBJ2-7, with D possibly matching TRBD1 (5 bases). Trimming left V 3 bases short and J 3 bases short, with 9 bases between. The V gene's germline CDR1 is SGHNT and CDR2 YENEEA. This CDR3 spans 13 amino acids. This CDR3 reads CASSFGQLYEQYF. In nucleotides, the CDR3 is TGTGCCAGCAGCTTTGGACAACTCTACGAGCAGTACTTC. The full variable domain, rest sourced from reference TRBV11-3 and TRBJ2-7, is EAGVVQSPRYKIIEKKQPVAFWCNPISGHNTLYWYLQNLGQGPELLIRYENEEAVDDSQLPKDRFSAERLKGVDSTLKIQPAELGDSAVYLCASSFGQLYEQYFGPGTRLTVT.

This clone showed up many times. V and J are TRBV29-1 and TRBJ2-7, with a possible D match to TRBD1 (5 bases). Between the trimmed V and J ends, which lost 3 bases and 4 bases, there was a span of 16 bases. CDR1 is SQVTM, CDR2 ANQGSEA, per germline. This CDR3 comprises 14 residues. CDR3 amino acids: CSVDVQGESYEQYF. In nucleotides, the CDR3 is TGCAGCGTTGATGTGCAGGGTGAGTCGTACGAGCAGTACTTC.

This clone was seen a handful of times. The chain is built from TRBV28 and TRBJ2-2; 8 positions agree with TRBD1. V trimming: 5 bases; J trimming: 4 bases; junction bases outside the gene matches: 6. The CDR3 runs to 15 residues. Germline V gene lookup returns CDR1 MDHEN and CDR2 SYDVKM. The CDR3 region has the DNA TGTGCCAGCAGTCCGGGGACAGGATCCACCGGGGAGCTGTTTTTT. Encoded protein: CASSPGTGSTGELFF.

The chain links TRBV11-1 to TRBJ2-2; perhaps TRBD1 as D (6 bases). Germline V gene data show CDR1 as SGHAT and CDR2 as FQDESV (reference sequence). The CDR3 consists of 14 residues. V was trimmed by 5 bases and J by 3 bases, leaving 10 bases between them. CDR3 amino acids: CASSLDRDTGELFF. DNA for the CDR3: TGTGCCAGCAGCCTGGACAGAGACACCGGGGAGCTGTTTTTT.

This clone was seen only a few times. The chain uses TRBV28 and TRBJ2-7; D gene ambiguous. Germline CDR1 reads MDHEN; CDR2 reads SYDVKM. Trimming removed 3 bases from V and 7 bases from J, with 10 bases in between. The CDR3 spans 12 residues. CDR3 amino acids: CASSFSPREQYF. In DNA, the CDR3 is TGTGCCAGCAGTTTTTCTCCTAGGGAGCAGTACTTC.

The chain recombines TRBV6-5 with TRBJ1-2, with TRBD1 matching over 7 bases. The CDR3 spans 14 residues. Germline CDR1 MNHEY, CDR2 SVGAGI. With V trimmed by 5 bases and J by 8 bases, 11 bases remained unmatched. CDR3 nucleotide sequence: TGTGCCAGCAGTGGAACCACAGGGGACCTCGGCTACACCTTC. Translation: CASSGTTGDLGYTF.

This clone was counted at least ten times. The V gene is TRBV5-4, the J gene TRBJ2-1; TRBD1 aligns across 9 bases. CDR1 SGHNT and CDR2 YYREEE come from the germline V gene (reference sequence). The CDR3 totals 12 residues. J was trimmed by 7 bases and V by 9 bases; bases with no gene match: 5. CDR3 sequence (DNA): TGTGCCATCGGGACAGGGATGAATGAGCAGTTCTTC. Its protein is CAIGTGMNEQFF.

The V gene is TRBV28, the J gene TRBJ2-1; 10 bases match TRBD1. CDR1 MDHEN and CDR2 SYDVKM come from the germline V gene. The CDR3 is 16 amino acids. V gave up 7 bases and J gave up 4 bases; unmatched junction bases: 10. This CDR3 is CASTPFGTGDYNEQFF. The DNA for the CDR3 is TGTGCCAGCACCCCTTTCGGGACAGGGGATTACAATGAGCAGTTCTTC.

This clone has more than one count but fewer than ten. The chain uses TRBV5-6 and TRBJ2-7; TRBD2 is a possible D gene (5 bases). The CDR3 consists of 12 residues. Germline values: CDR1 SGHDT, CDR2 YYEEEE. The V end lost 4 bases, the J end lost 3 bases, and 8 bases lay between the germline ends. The CDR3: CASSLSGYEQYF. For the CDR3, the DNA is TGTGCCAGCAGCCTAAGCGGCTACGAGCAGTACTTC.

The rearrangement links TRBV6-5 to TRBJ1-5; no firm D call. Germline loops: CDR1 MNHEY, CDR2 SVGAGI. The CDR3 has 12 amino acids. Trimming cost V 7 bases and J 3 bases, with 7 bases left between them. DNA of the CDR3: TGTGCCAGCACGGAGGTCAATCAGCCCCAGCATTTT. Translation: CASTEVNQPQHF.

This clone appeared a few times. J is TRBJ1-5 and V is TRBV28; D is perhaps TRBD1 (5 bases). Looked up from germline, CDR1 is MDHEN and CDR2 is SYDVKM. This CDR3 region has 16 residues. Trimming stripped 0 bases from V and 2 bases from J, with 11 bases between. CDR3: CASSLWGRGGNQPQHF. The CDR3 DNA is TGTGCCAGCAGTTTATGGGGGAGGGGAGGCAATCAGCCCCAGCATTTT.